What follows is one TCR beta chain and its context. Original processing notes: The assay estimated nucleated cells by amplifying reference gene primers. Assay: immunoSEQ multiplex PCR; the TCRdb copy retains only in-frame clones and omits some. The V and J calls and the clone size are those of that table, but D and trimming were determined from the DNA. This sample has about 250,000 clones, with about 80% found just once. Germline CDR1 LGHDT, CDR2 YNNKEL (reference sequence). V shed 3 bases and J shed 2 bases, with 13 bases lying between them. The CDR3 consists of 15 residues. The data derive from a study of blood T cell repertoires in COVID-19.

This TCR came from an elderly man with acute or convalescent COVID-19. V and J are TRBV3-1 (or the pseudogene TRBV3-2) and TRBJ1-2; TRBD1 is a possible D gene (6 bases). Sequencing was carried out using peripheral blood. CDR3 loop: CASSQYRVANYGYTF. DNA of the CDR3: TGTGCCAGCAGCCAGTACAGGGTGGCCAACTATGGCTACACCTTC.